One and the same sample provided the 20 T cell receptor beta chains below, sequenced in a study of shared clonotypes between healthy human individuals. Clones were sequenced by immunoSEQ multiplex PCR, and TCRdb holds only the in-frame ones, with some missing. The sample carries over a million clones, roughly 96% recorded once. The sample was naive CD4+ T cells sorted from blood. Subset meaning: CD45RA+ positively selected. These receptors were obtained from a man aged 25 to 40 in good health.

This clone was observed once. The rearrangement uses TRBV5-5 and TRBJ2-7, with 9 bases matching TRBD2. V gave up 4 bases and J gave up 1 base; unmatched junction bases: 6. CDR3 length: 15 residues. CDR1 is SGHKS and CDR2 is YYEKEE in the germline V gene (reference sequence). The CDR3 DNA is TGTGCCAGCAGCCTCGGGACTAGCTTATCCTACGAGCAGTACTTC. It encodes CASSLGTSLSYEQYF.

The CDR3 here is CASTSIGTQYF. CDR3 sequence (DNA): TGTGCCAGCACCTCCATAGGTACGCAGTATTTT. This rearrangement joins TRBV2 to TRBJ2-3; D unresolved. Germline V gene lookup returns CDR1 SNHLY and CDR2 FYNNEI. CDR3 size: 11 residues. Trimming shortened V by 7 bases and J by 8 bases, and 10 bases separated the two germline ends.

This chain links TRBV5-6 with TRBJ2-7, with TRBD2 matching 8 bases. Per germline, CDR1 SGHDT and CDR2 YYEEEE. J was trimmed by 2 bases and V by 7 bases; bases with no gene match: 8. The CDR3 covers 14 residues. CDR3 bases: TGTGCCAGCCGGGAGGGTCCACCCCCCTACGAGCAGTACTTC. It encodes CASREGPPPYEQYF.

This chain links TRBV5-1 with TRBJ2-5; the D gene is possibly TRBD1 (7 bases). V lost 1 base and J lost 2, with 12 bases in between. The CDR3 totals 15 residues. From germline, CDR1 is SGHRS and CDR2 YFSETQ. The CDR3 bases are TGCGCCAGCAGCTTGCAGGGGGGATGGCAAGAGACCCAGTACTTC. Protein product: CASSLQGGWQETQYF.

The V gene is TRBV19, the J gene TRBJ2-3; TRBD1 matches at 8 bases. Trimming took 4 bases from V and 2 from J; bases not matched to a gene: 11. Germline V gives CDR1 LNHDA, CDR2 SQIVND (reference sequence). This CDR3 has 17 residues. CDR3 residues: CASSTMTGAKATDTQYF. In DNA form, the CDR3 reads TGTGCCAGTAGTACGATGACAGGGGCTAAAGCCACAGATACGCAGTATTTT.

The chain recombines TRBV9 with TRBJ1-2; no clear D gene. The CDR3 is made up of 18 amino acids. Between the trimmed V and J ends, which lost 0 bases and 0 bases, there was a span of 18 bases. Germline CDR1 and CDR2: SGDLS and YYNGEE. Here the CDR3 reads CASSVGNLRSSSNYGYTF. The DNA of the CDR3 is TGTGCCAGCAGCGTAGGAAATTTGAGGAGCAGTTCTAACTATGGCTACACCTTC.

The chain recombines TRBV7-2 with TRBJ2-7; 8 nucleotides match TRBD1. The CDR3 consists of 16 residues. The V gene's germline CDR1 is SGHTA and CDR2 FQGNSA. V was clipped by 5 bases and J by 0 bases; unmatched bases: 9. The CDR3 bases are TGTGCCAGCAGCCCTCGGACAGGGCGAAGCTCCTACGAGCAGTACTTC. This sequence encodes CASSPRTGRSSYEQYF.

This chain links TRBV7-2 with TRBJ2-2; unclear D gene. The CDR3 runs 17 residues. V was trimmed by 5 bases and J by 0 bases, leaving 16 bases between them. Germline CDR1 SGHTA, CDR2 FQGNSA. The CDR3 nucleotides read TGTGCCAGCAGCCGATCTCCCCCGGCCGCGAACACCGGGGAGCTGTTTTTT. This gives the protein CASSRSPPAANTGELFF.

This sequence joins TRBV9 and TRBJ2-1, with TRBD2 matching 10 bases. The ends lost 3 bases at V and 6 bases at J; junction bases unmatched: 3. Germline V gives CDR1 SGDLS, CDR2 YYNGEE. This CDR3 region has 14 residues. The CDR3: CASSASGSSNEQFF. CDR3 nucleotides: TGTGCCAGCAGCGCTAGCGGGAGTTCCAATGAGCAGTTCTTC.

The gene calls are TRBV5-1 and TRBJ1-4; weak D call: TRBD1 (5 bases). The V and J ends lost 2 bases and 17 bases respectively, with 31 bases between them. CDR1 is SGHRS and CDR2 is YFSETQ in the germline V gene. This CDR3 is built from 17 residues. The DNA for the CDR3 is TGCGCCAGCAGCTTCTCCCTCGGCCAAGCTCCATTAGAGGGACTCTTTTTT. Amino acid sequence: CASSFSLGQAPLEGLFF.

The genes are TRBV9 and TRBJ2-1, with D tentatively TRBD1 (6 bases). Looked up from germline, CDR1 is SGDLS and CDR2 is YYNGEE. With 4 bases removed from V and 0 bases from J, the gap between germline ends came to 14 bases. CDR3 length equals 16 residues. The CDR3 nucleotides read TGTGCCAGCAGCCGATCGAGGGGGAGCTCCTACAATGAGCAGTTCTTC. This codes for CASSRSRGSSYNEQFF. Supplemented by reference TRBV9 and TRBJ2-1, the full variable domain reads DSGVTQTPKHLITATGQRVTLRCSPRSGDLSVYWYQQSLDQGLQFLIQYYNGEERAKGNILERFSAQQFPDLHSELNLSSLELGDSALYFCASSRSRGSSYNEQFFGPGTRLTVL.

The chain uses TRBV5-1 and TRBJ2-2; the match to TRBD2 covers 13 bases. V lost 4 bases, J lost 10 bases, and 7 bases stayed unmatched. The CDR3 runs 15 residues. Germline V gene sequence: CDR1 SGHRS, CDR2 YFSETQ. The CDR3 loop is CASSGGLAGVEELFF. The CDR3 DNA follows: TGCGCCAGCAGCGGCGGACTAGCGGGAGTGGAGGAGCTGTTTTTT.

V and J are TRBV18 and TRBJ1-5; D remains ambiguous. CDR3 size: 14 residues. Trimming cost V 3 bases and J 6 bases, with 12 bases left between them. Germline V gene data show CDR1 as KGHSH and CDR2 as LQKENI. This chain's CDR3 is CASSPPRATQPQHF. The CDR3 region has the DNA TGTGCCAGCTCACCCCCGAGAGCGACTCAGCCCCAGCATTTT.

The V call is TRBV14, the J call TRBJ1-1; D uncertain. CDR1 and CDR2 from the germline V gene are SGHDN and FVKESK. The CDR3 spans 13 residues. Trimming cost V 4 bases and J 7 bases, with 13 bases left between them. This CDR3 reads CASSLHLQGEAFF. The CDR3 region has the DNA TGTGCCAGCAGCCTCCACCTCCAAGGTGAAGCTTTCTTT.

The chain carries TRBV5-8 and TRBJ2-3; D gene uncertain. Germline loops: CDR1 SGHTS, CDR2 YDEGEE. V lost 6 bases to trimming and J lost 3 bases, with 14 bases between them. CDR3 length: 14 amino acids. The CDR3 sequence: CASTSIVRTDTQYF. The CDR3 nucleotides are TGTGCCAGCACCTCTATAGTCAGGACAGATACGCAGTATTTT.

This chain links TRBV7-9 with TRBJ2-5, with D maybe TRBD2 (6 bases). The V gene's germline CDR1 is SEHNR and CDR2 FQNEAQ (reference sequence). Deletions cut 0 bases from V and 4 bases from J, with 9 bases between. This CDR3 is built from 14 residues. As DNA, the CDR3 is TGTGCCAGCAGCTTAGCTTCGCGGGGAGAGACCCAGTACTTC. Protein product: CASSLASRGETQYF. The full variable domain, completed using reference TRBV7-9 and TRBJ2-5, is DTGVSQNPRHKITKRGQNVTFRCDPISEHNRLYWYRQTLGQGPEFLTYFQNEAQLEKSRLLSDRFSAERPKGSFSTLEIQRTEQGDSAMYLCASSLASRGETQYFGPGTRLLVL.

This sequence joins TRBV11-2 and TRBJ1-2, with 8 nucleotides matching TRBD1. This CDR3 region has 18 residues. Per germline, CDR1 SGHAT and CDR2 FQNNGV. V shed 1 base and J 2 bases; nucleotides not matched to a gene: 12. CDR3 amino acids: CASSLVGLDRVGNYGYTF. In nucleotides, the CDR3 is TGTGCCAGCAGCTTAGTGGGATTGGACAGGGTGGGAAACTATGGCTACACCTTC.

The chain has TRBV27 and TRBJ2-1, with 8 bases lining up with TRBD2. Germline V lookup: CDR1 MNHEY, CDR2 SMNVEV (reference sequence). The CDR3 loop spans 19 amino acids. The ends lost 1 base at V and 5 bases at J; junction bases unmatched: 16. The CDR3 bases are TGTGCCAGCAGTTTATGGGGGGCGGGGGGTAGACTGAAAGACAATGAGCAGTTCTTC. Encoded protein: CASSLWGAGGRLKDNEQFF.

The chain recombines TRBV28 with TRBJ2-3, with D perhaps TRBD1 or TRBD2 (6 bases each). Deletions cut 2 bases from V and 6 bases from J, with 21 bases between. The germline V gene encodes CDR1 MDHEN and CDR2 SYDVKM. The CDR3 spans 17 residues. CDR3 sequence reads: CASSLRWGAMQSDTQYF. The CDR3 DNA follows: TGTGCCAGCAGTTTAAGGTGGGGGGCTATGCAGTCCGATACGCAGTATTTT.

This clone has a handful of counts. This chain connects TRBV15 to TRBJ2-1; TRBD2 matches at 9 bases. This CDR3 contains 17 residues. Unmatched junction bases numbered 15, after V lost 3 bases and J lost 9 bases. Germline V CDR1 and CDR2: LNHNV, YYDKDF (reference sequence). The CDR3 loop reads CATSSVREGLIWTEQFF. CDR3 bases: TGTGCCACCAGCAGTGTGCGGGAGGGCCTCATTTGGACTGAGCAGTTCTTC.